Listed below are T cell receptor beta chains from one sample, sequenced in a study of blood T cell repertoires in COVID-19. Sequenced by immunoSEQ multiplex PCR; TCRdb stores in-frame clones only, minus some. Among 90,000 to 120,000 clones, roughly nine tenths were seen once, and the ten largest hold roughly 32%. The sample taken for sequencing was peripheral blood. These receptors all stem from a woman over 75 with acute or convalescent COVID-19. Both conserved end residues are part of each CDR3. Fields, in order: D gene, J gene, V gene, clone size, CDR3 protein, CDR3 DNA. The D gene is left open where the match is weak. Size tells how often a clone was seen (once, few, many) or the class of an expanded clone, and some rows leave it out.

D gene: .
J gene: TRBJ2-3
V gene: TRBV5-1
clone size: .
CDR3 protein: CASSLAHASYATDTQYF
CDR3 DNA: TGCGCCAGCAGCTTGGCCCACGCTAGCTACGCGACAGATACGCAGTATTTT

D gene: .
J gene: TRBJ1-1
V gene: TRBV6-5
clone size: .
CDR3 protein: CASSYPPREAFF
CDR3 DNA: TGTGCCAGCAGTTACCCCCCCCGGGAAGCTTTCTTT

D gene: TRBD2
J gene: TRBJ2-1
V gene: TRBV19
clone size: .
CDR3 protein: CASSTGLAGGPWNEQFF
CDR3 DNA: TGTGCCAGTAGTACCGGACTAGCGGGGGGGCCTTGGAATGAGCAGTTCTTC

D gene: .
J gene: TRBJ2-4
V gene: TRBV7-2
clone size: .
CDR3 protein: CASSLVGTRFLAKNIQYF
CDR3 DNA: TGTGCCAGCAGCTTAGTAGGGACACGGTTCCTCGCCAAAAACATTCAGTACTTC

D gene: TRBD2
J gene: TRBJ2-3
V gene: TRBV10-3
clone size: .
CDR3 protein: CATGLAGTDTQYF
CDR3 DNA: TGTGCCACCGGACTAGCGGGGACAGATACGCAGTATTTT

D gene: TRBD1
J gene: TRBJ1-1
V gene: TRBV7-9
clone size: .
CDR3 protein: CASSLIQGVGAFF
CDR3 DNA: TGTGCCAGCAGCTTAATACAGGGGGTAGGAGCTTTCTTT

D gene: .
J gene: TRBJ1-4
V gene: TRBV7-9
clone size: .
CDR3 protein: CASSPRVYEKLFF
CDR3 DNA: TGTGCCAGCAGCCCCAGGGTGTATGAAAAACTGTTTTTT

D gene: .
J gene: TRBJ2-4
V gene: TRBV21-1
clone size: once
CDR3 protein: CASSYTRGNKNIQYF
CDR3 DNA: TGTGCCAGCAGCTATACAAGGGGAAACAAAAACATTCAGTACTTC

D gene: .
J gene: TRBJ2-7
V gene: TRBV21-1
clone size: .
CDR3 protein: CASSFRGRFYEQYF
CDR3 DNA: TGTGCCAGCAGCTTCAGGGGTAGATTCTACGAGCAGTACTTC

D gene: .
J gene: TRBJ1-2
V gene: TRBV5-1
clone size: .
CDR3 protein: CASSPSGPYGYTF
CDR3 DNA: TGCGCCAGCAGTCCTTCAGGGCCGTACGGCTACACCTTC

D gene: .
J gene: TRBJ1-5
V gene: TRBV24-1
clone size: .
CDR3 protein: CATSEYNRVQPQHF
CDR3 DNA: TGTGCCACCAGTGAATACAACCGGGTCCAGCCCCAGCATTTT

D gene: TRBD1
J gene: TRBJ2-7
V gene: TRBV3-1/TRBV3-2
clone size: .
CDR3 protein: CASSQGQGALFTYEQYF
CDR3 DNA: TGTGCCAGCAGCCAAGGACAGGGGGCATTATTTACCTACGAGCAGTACTTC

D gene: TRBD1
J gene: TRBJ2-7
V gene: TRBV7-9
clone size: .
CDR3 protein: CASSTDRFYEQYF
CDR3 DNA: TGTGCCAGCAGCACGGACAGGTTCTACGAGCAGTACTTC

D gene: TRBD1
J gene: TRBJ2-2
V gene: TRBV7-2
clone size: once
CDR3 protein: CATRDRNTGELFF
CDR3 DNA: TGTGCCACTCGGGACAGAAACACCGGGGAGCTGTTTTTT

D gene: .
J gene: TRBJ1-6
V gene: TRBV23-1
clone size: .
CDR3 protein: CASQDPNSPLHF
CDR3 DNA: TGCGCCAGCCAGGATCCTAATTCACCCCTCCACTTT

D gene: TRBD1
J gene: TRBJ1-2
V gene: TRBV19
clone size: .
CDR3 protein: CASSGVRGNANYGYTF
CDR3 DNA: TGTGCCAGTAGTGGGGTCAGGGGGAACGCCAACTATGGCTACACCTTC

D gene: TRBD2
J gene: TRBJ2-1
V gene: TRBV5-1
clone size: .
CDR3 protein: CASSSQGAGGYNEQFF
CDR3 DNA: TGCGCCAGCAGCTCGCAAGGAGCGGGGGGATACAATGAGCAGTTCTTC

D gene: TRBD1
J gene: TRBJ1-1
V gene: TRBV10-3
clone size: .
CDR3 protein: CAISEDRGNTEAFF
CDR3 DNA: TGTGCCATCAGTGAGGACAGGGGTAACACTGAAGCTTTCTTT

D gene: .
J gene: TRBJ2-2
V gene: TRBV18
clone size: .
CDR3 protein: CASSPWRWTGELFF
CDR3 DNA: TGTGCCAGCTCACCCTGGAGGTGGACCGGGGAGCTGTTTTTT

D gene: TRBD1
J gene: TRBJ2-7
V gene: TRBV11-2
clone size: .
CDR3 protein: CASSYLVHRGPYEQYF
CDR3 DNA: TGTGCCAGCAGCTATCTCGTTCACAGGGGTCCCTACGAGCAGTACTTC